This T cell receptor (beta chain) stems from a study of T-cell reconstitution after alpha-beta-depleted transplantation in children. Study results and limitations: Counts and diversity of T cells one year after transplant came mostly from newly produced T cells.

The CDR3 runs 18 residues. Unmatched junction bases numbered 11, after V lost 4 bases and J lost 0 bases. CDR1 is MNHEY, CDR2 SMNVEV, per germline (reference sequence). This clonotype was found many times. The target antigen is unknown. Unique molecular identifiers were built into the TCRbeta library. TCRdb itself ran the PCR reads through MiXCR, one entry per CDR3 protein. The sample has 450,000 to 600,000 distinct CDR3 sequences; about 10% are singletons. This clonotype was sampled from a child aged 2-9 years with inherited bone marrow failure, due to receive a stem cell transplant. This sequence joins TRBV27 and TRBJ1-3; 8 bases match TRBD1. This sample comprised PBMCs, obtained before TCRalphabeta/CD19-depleted stem cell transplant. For the CDR3, the DNA is TGTGCCAGCAGTTACTTTAGTGGGACAGGAGACTCTGGAAACACCATATATTTT. Translating gives CASSYFSGTGDSGNTIYF.